This T cell receptor beta chain was obtained from a study of blood T cells in healthy people across ages. In germline, CDR1 is MDHEN, CDR2 SYDVKM. The CDR3 extends over 13 amino acids. V shed 2 bases and J shed 6 bases, with 10 bases lying between them. Sample-barcoded 5' priming and a J-beta primer mix drove a second PCR of about 6 to 12 cycles. From the 5' RACE reads, TCRdb called clonotypes with MiXCR, one entry per CDR3 protein. The sample records roughly 900,000 distinct CDR3 sequences, around 48% being singletons. V and J are TRBV28 and TRBJ2-5; D is unresolved. This receptor was identified in a man aged 30 to 45 in good health. Input material: blood. The CDR3 DNA reads TGTGCCAGCAGTTTAGGGGTCGAGAAGACCCAGTACTTC. Protein: CASSLGVEKTQYF.